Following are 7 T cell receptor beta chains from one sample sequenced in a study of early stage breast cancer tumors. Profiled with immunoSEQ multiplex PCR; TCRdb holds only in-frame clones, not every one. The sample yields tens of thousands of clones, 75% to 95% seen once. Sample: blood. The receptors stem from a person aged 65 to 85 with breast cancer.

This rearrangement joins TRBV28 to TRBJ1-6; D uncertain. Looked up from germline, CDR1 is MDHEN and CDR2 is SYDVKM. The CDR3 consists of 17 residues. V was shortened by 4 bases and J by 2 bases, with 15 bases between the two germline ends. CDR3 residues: CASSSGAGIPYNSPLHF. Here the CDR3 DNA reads TGTGCCAGCAGTTCGGGCGCGGGGATCCCCTATAATTCACCCCTCCACTTT. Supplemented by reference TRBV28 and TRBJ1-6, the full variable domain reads DVKVTQSSRYLVKRTGEKVFLECVQDMDHENMFWYRQDPGLGLRLIYFSYDVKMKEKGDIPEGYSVSREKKERFSLILESASTNQTSMYLCASSSGAGIPYNSPLHFGNGTRLTVT.

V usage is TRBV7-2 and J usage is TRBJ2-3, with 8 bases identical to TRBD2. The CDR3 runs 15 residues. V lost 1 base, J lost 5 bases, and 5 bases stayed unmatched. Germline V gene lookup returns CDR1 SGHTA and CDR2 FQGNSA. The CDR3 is CASSLVGGAVDTQYF. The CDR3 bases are TGTGCCAGCAGCTTAGTCGGGGGGGCCGTAGATACGCAGTATTTT.

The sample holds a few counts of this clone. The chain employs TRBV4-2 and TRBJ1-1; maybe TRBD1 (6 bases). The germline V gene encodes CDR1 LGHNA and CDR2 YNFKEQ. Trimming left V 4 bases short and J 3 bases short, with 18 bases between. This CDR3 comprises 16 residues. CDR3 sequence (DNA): TGTGCCAGCAGCCGTAATCAGGGGTCGATGGACACTGAAGCTTTCTTT. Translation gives CASSRNQGSMDTEAFF.

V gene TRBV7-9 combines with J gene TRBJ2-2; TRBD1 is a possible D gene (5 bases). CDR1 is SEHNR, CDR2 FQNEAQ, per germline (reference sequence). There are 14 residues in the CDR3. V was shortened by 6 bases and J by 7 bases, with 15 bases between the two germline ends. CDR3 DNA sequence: TGTGCCAGCAGAGAATGGGGCGGTGGCGGGGAGCTGTTTTTT. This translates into CASREWGGGGELFF.

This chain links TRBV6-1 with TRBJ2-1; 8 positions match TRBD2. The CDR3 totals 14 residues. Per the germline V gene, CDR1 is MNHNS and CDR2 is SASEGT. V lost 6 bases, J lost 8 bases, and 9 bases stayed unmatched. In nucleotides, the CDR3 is TGTGCCAGCAGCGCCAGCGGGAGTTGGGATGAGCAGTTCTTC. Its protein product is CASSASGSWDEQFF.

The CDR3 sequence: CASSGGGGSIVAFF. In DNA form, the CDR3 reads TGTGCCAGCAGCGGAGGCGGGGGGTCAATTGTGGCTTTCTTT. V gene TRBV9 combines with J gene TRBJ1-1; TRBD1 might be the D (5 bases). The CDR3 is made up of 14 amino acids. Trimming left V 3 bases short and J 11 bases short, with 20 bases between. CDR1 is SGDLS and CDR2 is YYNGEE in the germline V gene.

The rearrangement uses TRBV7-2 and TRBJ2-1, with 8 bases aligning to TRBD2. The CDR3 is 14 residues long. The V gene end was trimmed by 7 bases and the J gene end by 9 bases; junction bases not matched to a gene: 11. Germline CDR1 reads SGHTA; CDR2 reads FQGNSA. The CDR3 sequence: CASNSQTSVTEQFF. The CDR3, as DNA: TGTGCCAGCAACTCCCAGACTAGCGTGACTGAGCAGTTCTTC.